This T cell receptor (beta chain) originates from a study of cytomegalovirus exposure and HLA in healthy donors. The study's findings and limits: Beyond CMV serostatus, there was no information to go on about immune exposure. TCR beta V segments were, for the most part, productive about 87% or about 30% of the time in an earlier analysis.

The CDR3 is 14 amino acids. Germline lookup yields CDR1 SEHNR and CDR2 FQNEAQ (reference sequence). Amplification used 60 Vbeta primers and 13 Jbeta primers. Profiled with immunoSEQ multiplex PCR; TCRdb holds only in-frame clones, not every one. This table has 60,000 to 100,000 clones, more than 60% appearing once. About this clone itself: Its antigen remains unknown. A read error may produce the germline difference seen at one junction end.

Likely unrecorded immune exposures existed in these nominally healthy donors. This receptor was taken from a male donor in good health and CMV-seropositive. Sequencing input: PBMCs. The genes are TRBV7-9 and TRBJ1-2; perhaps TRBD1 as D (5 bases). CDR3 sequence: CSSSLARGSHGYTF. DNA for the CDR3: TGTTCCAGCAGCTTAGCACGGGGGTCTCACGGCTACACCTTC. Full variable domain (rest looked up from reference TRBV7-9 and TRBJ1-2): DTGVSQNPRHKITKRGQNVTFRCDPISEHNRLYWYRQTLGQGPEFLTYFQNEAQLEKSRLLSDRFSAERPKGSFSTLEIQRTEQGDSAMYLCSSSLARGSHGYTFGSGTRLTVV.